This TCR beta chain was identified in a study of chemoradiotherapy in HPV16-positive cancers (dated by TCRdb to between 2020 and 2023). For the wider study: Functional T-cell assays on cells from two HPV16-positive patients defined candidate HPV-specific T-cell clones and common TCR motifs. The study asked whether T-cell immunity against the HPV oncoproteins E6 and E7 changes during chemoradiotherapy and whether it affects survival. TCR repertoires from 86 patients with HPV-related cancers were then used to track the candidate HPV-specific TCRs and motifs. General findings and caveats noted by the study authors: Expansion of candidate HPV-specific clones and E7-related TCR motifs was observed in the tumor microenvironment during treatment, whereas no such expansion was observed for non-HPV-specific T cells. In HPV16-positive patients, expansion of HPV-responsive T cells during chemoradiotherapy was found to be associated with improved recurrence-free survival. The functional definition of HPV-specific T cells came from only a couple of HPV16-positive patients, and the survival association was reported for HPV16-positive patients.

The CDR3 measures 12 amino acids from cysteine to phenylalanine. Kept here is only the CDR3 DNA, which spans 36 bases and is read in frame from base 1. The germline V gene sets CDR1 to SGDLS and CDR2 to YYNGEE. At the junction V is shortened by 4 bases and J by 8 bases, with 10 bases in between. The library was made by the immunoSEQ multiplex PCR assay. TCRdb retrieved this table from immuneACCESS and kept in-frame rearrangements only. Not all clones are present; in checked studies, unresolved V genes account for under half, and no reason is known for the remainder. The sample table shows roughly 29,000 clones, and about 91% are seen once. Clones ranked in the top ten supply 22% of the sample. Because repertoires were sampled repeatedly during chemoradiotherapy, clonal expansion in the tumor microenvironment could be followed. Notes on this clone: Its antigen specificity is not known. Per-base qualities were not stored, and no clone one base away is much larger.

The chain was built from TRBV9 and TRBJ2-1, with the D gene not clear enough to name. The TCR comes from a human donor with HPV-associated anogenital cancer. Material: blood, obtained from a patient who underwent chemoradiotherapy. The DNA sequence is as follows: TGTGCCAGCAGCACACAAATCGATGAGCAGTTCTTC. This translates into CASSTQIDEQFF.